The 11 T cell receptor beta chains below were found in one sample sequenced in a study of blood T cell repertoires in COVID-19. Sequencing used immunoSEQ multiplex PCR; TCRdb keeps in-frame clones, though not all of them. The repertoire consists of approximately 240,000 clones, with around 87% occurring once and the leading ten covering 2.5% to 3.5%. The sequenced material came from peripheral blood. These TCRs come from a woman in her 30s who had recovered from COVID-19.

This clone came up a few times. The chain employs TRBV6-1 and TRBJ1-5; TRBD1 matches 7 bases. The CDR3 is made up of 16 amino acids. Germline CDR1 MNHNS, CDR2 SASEGT. The junction had 6 bases not matched to a gene; V was cut back by 2 bases and J by 2 bases. CDR3: CASSEWRGLGNQPQHF. CDR3 nucleotide sequence: TGTGCCAGCAGTGAATGGAGGGGGCTGGGCAATCAGCCCCAGCATTTT.

The rearrangement links TRBV4-3 to TRBJ1-2, with D tentatively TRBD1 (5 bases). The V and J ends lost 1 base and 0 bases respectively, with 9 bases between them. The CDR3 length is 15 residues. Germline values: CDR1 LGHNA, CDR2 YSLEER. Here the CDR3 DNA reads TGCGCCAGCAGCCAAGCACCAGGGACTAACTATGGCTACACCTTC. Amino acids: CASSQAPGTNYGYTF.

This clone was seen more than once but under ten times. This chain connects TRBV19 to TRBJ1-2, with TRBD1 identical over 9 bases. CDR3 length: 15 amino acids. Trimming took 3 bases from V and 3 from J; bases not matched to a gene: 5. The V gene's germline CDR1 is LNHDA and CDR2 SQIVND (reference sequence). Here the CDR3 reads CASSIRQGEDYGYTF. The CDR3 nucleotides read TGTGCCAGTAGTATTCGACAGGGGGAAGACTATGGCTACACCTTC.

This chain connects TRBV3-1 (or the pseudogene TRBV3-2) to TRBJ2-6, with D perhaps matching TRBD2 (6 bases). The CDR3 consists of 19 residues. The V and J ends lost 1 base and 0 bases respectively, with 16 bases between them. Germline-derived CDR1 and CDR2 are LGHDT and YNNKEL (reference sequence). The CDR3 coding sequence is TGTGCCAGCAGCCAAGTACGGGGGACGGTGAGCTCTGGGGCCAACGTCCTGACTTTC. It specifies CASSQVRGTVSSGANVLTF.

The V call is TRBV5-6, the J call TRBJ2-2; 8 bases are shared with TRBD1. Germline CDR1 and CDR2: SGHDT and YYEEEE. There are 17 residues in the CDR3. V gave up 3 bases and J gave up 1 base; unmatched junction bases: 8. The CDR3 nucleotides are TGTGCCAGCAGCTCGGCCCTCAGGGGGCGGAACACCGGGGAGCTGTTTTTT. It translates to CASSSALRGRNTGELFF.

This clone was recorded a few times. V is TRBV7-9 and J is TRBJ1-3; D gene uncertain. V dropped 2 bases and J dropped 0 bases, with 14 bases sitting between them. Germline V lookup: CDR1 SEHNR, CDR2 FQNEAQ (reference sequence). This CDR3 is 17 amino acids long. Here the CDR3 reads CASSLLGRTFSGNTIYF. DNA for the CDR3: TGTGCCAGCAGCTTATTAGGGAGGACTTTCTCTGGAAACACCATATATTTT.

The gene calls are TRBV7-2 and TRBJ1-1, with D tentatively TRBD1 (5 bases). Germline values: CDR1 SGHTA, CDR2 FQGNSA. V lost 7 bases and J lost 10, with 19 bases in between. The CDR3 has 13 amino acids. The chain's CDR3 is CASTIARPQGAFF. In DNA form, the CDR3 reads TGTGCCAGCACTATAGCTAGGCCCCAGGGAGCTTTCTTT.

This clone was counted once. J is TRBJ2-7 and V is TRBV28; TRBD1 aligns across 9 bases. V lost 3 bases to trimming and J lost 4 bases; unmatched junction nucleotides: 10. The CDR3 has 16 amino acids. Germline V lookup: CDR1 MDHEN, CDR2 SYDVKM. Here the CDR3 reads CASSFRDRAPRYEQYF. Written as DNA, the CDR3 is TGTGCCAGCAGTTTCCGGGACAGGGCCCCTAGGTACGAGCAGTACTTC.

The V call is TRBV5-1, the J call TRBJ2-3; 8 bases align to TRBD2. Germline CDR1 SGHRS, CDR2 YFSETQ. V trimming: 4 bases; J trimming: 6 bases; junction bases outside the gene matches: 7. The length of the CDR3 is 14 residues. DNA of the CDR3: TGCGCCAGCAGCCCGCAATCGGGAGGGGATACGCAGTATTTT. Translation gives CASSPQSGGDTQYF.

This clone occurred a few times. DNA for the CDR3: TGCGCCAGCAGCCAATCCCAGGGTATTGAATATGGCTACACCTTC. It is translated as CASSQSQGIEYGYTF. The gene calls are TRBV4-1 and TRBJ1-2, with D perhaps TRBD1 (5 bases). Trimming removed 2 bases at V and 5 bases at J, with 15 bases between. The CDR3 is 15 amino acids. Germline-derived CDR1 and CDR2 are MGHRA and YSYEKL.

The chain has TRBV7-2 and TRBJ1-2; unclear D gene. Germline V gives CDR1 SGHTA, CDR2 FQGNSA. CDR3 size: 16 residues. V lost 0 bases to trimming and J lost 4 bases, with 15 bases between them. The CDR3 DNA reads as TGTGCCAGCAGCTTAGCGCCCATAACGGGGAGCTATGGCTACACCTTC. It codes for CASSLAPITGSYGYTF.